This entry describes one T cell receptor beta chain. Each CDR3 protein gets one entry after TCRdb re-called the 5' RACE reads with MiXCR. Found here are about 190,000 distinct CDR3 sequences, 15% to 20% of them singletons; the top ten hold about 38%. The data were taken from a study of identical twins. Between the trimmed V and J ends, which lost 8 bases and 9 bases, there was a span of 8 bases. Germline-derived CDR1 and CDR2 are MNHEY and SVGEGT. The CDR3 runs 10 residues. The sample was also linked to a second study, of T cells expressing NK-cell markers. From that paper: It was from sorted CD3+CD56+NKG2C+, CD3+CD56+NKG2C- and CD3+CD56-NKG2C+ T cells that TCR beta repertoires came. Seven sequenced donors out of eight were HCMV-seropositive, one seronegative. A few donors' CD3+CD56-NKG2C+ cells were dominated by the same clonotypes.

This TCR was recovered from a woman aged 18-29 years in good health. The V and J genes are TRBV6-2 or TRBV6-3 and TRBJ2-1, with D perhaps matching TRBD1 or TRBD2 (5 bases each). Sequencing was done on a sample of CD8+ T cells sorted from blood. The CDR3 spells CASGDVEQFF. In nucleotides, the CDR3 is TGTGCCAGCGGGGACGTTGAGCAGTTCTTC.